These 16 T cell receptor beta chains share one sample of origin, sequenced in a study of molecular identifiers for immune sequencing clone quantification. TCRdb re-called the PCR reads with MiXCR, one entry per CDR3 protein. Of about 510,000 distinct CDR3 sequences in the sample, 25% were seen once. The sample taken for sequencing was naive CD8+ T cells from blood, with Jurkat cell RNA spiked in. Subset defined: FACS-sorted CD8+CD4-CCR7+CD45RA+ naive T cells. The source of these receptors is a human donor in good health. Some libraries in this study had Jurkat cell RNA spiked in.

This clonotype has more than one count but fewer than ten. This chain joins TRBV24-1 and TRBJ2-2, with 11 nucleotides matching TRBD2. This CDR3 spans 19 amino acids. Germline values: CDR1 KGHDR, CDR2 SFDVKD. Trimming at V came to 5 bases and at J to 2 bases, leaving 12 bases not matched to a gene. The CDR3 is CATSGAPPGLADNTGELFF. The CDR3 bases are TGTGCCACCAGTGGCGCCCCTCCGGGACTAGCGGATAACACCGGGGAGCTGTTTTTT.

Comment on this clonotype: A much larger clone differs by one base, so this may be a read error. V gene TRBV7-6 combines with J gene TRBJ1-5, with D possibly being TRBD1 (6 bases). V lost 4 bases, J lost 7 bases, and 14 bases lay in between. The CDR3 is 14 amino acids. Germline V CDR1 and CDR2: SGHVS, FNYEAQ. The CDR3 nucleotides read TGTGCCAGCAGCTCCGCGGGGGCAGGACAGCCCCAGCATTTT. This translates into CASSSAGAGQPQHF.

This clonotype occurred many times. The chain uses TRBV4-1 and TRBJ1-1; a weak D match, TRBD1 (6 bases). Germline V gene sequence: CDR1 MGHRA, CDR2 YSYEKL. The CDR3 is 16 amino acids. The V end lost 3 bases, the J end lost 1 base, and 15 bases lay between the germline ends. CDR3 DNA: TGCGCCAGCAGCCACCCTACAGGGCGGCCGAACACTGAAGCTTTCTTT. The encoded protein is CASSHPTGRPNTEAFF.

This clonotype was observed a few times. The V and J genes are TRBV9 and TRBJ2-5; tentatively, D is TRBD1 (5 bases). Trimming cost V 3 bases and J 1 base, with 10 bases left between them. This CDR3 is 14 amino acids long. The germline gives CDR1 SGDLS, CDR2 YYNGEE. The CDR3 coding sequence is TGTGCCAGCAGCGCCTCAGGGTTCCAAGAGACCCAGTACTTC. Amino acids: CASSASGFQETQYF.

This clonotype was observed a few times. In DNA form, the CDR3 reads TGCGCCAGCAGCCAAGATCGGTCAGGACTCAACACAGATACGCAGTATTTT. Protein product: CASSQDRSGLNTDTQYF. The genes are TRBV4-3 and TRBJ2-3, with a possible D match to TRBD2 (5 bases). Germline assignment: CDR1 LGHNA and CDR2 YSLEER. Trimming pared 0 bases from V and 2 bases from J, leaving 15 bases between. The CDR3 is made up of 17 amino acids.

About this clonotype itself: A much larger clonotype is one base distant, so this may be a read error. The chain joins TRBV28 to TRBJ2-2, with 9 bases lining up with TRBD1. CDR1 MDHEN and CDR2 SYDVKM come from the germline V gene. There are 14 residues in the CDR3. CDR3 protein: CASSPRTGAGELLF. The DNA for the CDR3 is TGTGCCAGCAGTCCCCGGACAGGGGCCGGGGAGCTGCTTTTT.

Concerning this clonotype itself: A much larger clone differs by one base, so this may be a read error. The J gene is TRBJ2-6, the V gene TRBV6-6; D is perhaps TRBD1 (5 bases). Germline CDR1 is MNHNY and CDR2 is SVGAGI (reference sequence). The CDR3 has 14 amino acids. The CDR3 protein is CASSYGAGANVPTF. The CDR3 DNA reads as TGTGCCAGCAGTTACGGTGCTGGGGCCAACGTCCCGACTTTC.

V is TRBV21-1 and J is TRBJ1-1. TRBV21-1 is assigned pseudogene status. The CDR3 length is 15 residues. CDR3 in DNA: TGTGCCAGCAGCGGCCGGCAGCCACCCCAGACTGAAGCTTTCTTT. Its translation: CASSGRQPPQTEAFF.

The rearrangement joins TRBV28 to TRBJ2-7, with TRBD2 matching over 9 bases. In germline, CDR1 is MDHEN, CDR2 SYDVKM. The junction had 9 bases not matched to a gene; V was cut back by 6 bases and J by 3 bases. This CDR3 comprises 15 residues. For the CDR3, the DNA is TGTGCCAGCAGCCTCGGGGCGGGAGGGCTCTACGAGCAGTACTTC. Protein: CASSLGAGGLYEQYF.

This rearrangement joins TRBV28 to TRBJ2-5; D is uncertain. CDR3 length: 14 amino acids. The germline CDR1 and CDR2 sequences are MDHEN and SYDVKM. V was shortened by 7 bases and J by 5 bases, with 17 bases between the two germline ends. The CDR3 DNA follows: TGTGCCAGCACCACTGCGGCCCTGGGGGAGACCCAGTACTTC. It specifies CASTTAALGETQYF.

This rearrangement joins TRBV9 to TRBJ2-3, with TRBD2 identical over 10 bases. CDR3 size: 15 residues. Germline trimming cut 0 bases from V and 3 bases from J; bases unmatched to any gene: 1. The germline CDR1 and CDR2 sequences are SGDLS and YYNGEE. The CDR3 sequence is CASSVVGLATDTQYF. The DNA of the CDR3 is TGTGCCAGCAGCGTAGTGGGACTAGCGACAGATACGCAGTATTTT. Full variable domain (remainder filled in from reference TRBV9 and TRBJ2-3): DSGVTQTPKHLITATGQRVTLRCSPRSGDLSVYWYQQSLDQGLQFLIQYYNGEERAKGNILERFSAQQFPDLHSELNLSSLELGDSALYFCASSVVGLATDTQYFGPGTRLTVL.

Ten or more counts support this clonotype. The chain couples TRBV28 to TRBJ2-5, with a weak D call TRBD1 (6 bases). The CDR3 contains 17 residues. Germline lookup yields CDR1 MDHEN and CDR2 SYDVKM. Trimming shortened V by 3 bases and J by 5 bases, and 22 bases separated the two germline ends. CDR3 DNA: TGTGCCAGCAGTTTCAAAGTCGGGGACAACCCCGATGAGACCCAGTACTTC. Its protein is CASSFKVGDNPDETQYF.

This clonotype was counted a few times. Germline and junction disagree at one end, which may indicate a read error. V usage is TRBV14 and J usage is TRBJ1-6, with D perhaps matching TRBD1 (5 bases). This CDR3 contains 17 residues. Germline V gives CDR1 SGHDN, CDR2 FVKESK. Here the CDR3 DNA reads TGTACCAGCAGCCAAGGCCCAGGGAGCTCCTATAATTCACCCCTCCACTTT. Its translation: CTSSQGPGSSYNSPLHF. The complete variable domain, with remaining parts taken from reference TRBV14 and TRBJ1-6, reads EAGVTQFPSHSVIEKGQTVTLRCDPISGHDNLYWYRRVMGKEIKFLLHFVKESKQDESGMPNNRFLAERTGGTYSTLKVQPAELEDSGVYFCTSSQGPGSSYNSPLHFGNGTRLTVT.

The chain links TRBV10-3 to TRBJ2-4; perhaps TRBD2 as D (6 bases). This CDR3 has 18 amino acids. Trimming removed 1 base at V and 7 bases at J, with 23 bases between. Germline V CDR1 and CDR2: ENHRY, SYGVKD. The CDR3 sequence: CAISELASSRELSNIQYF. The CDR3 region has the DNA TGTGCCATCAGTGAGTTGGCCTCATCACGGGAGCTGAGCAACATTCAGTACTTC.

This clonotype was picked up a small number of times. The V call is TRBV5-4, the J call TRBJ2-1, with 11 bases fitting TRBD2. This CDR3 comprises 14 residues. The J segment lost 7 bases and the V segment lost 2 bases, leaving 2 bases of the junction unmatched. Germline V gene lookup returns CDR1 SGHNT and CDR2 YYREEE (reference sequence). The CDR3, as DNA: TGTGCCAGCAGCTTTAGCGGGGGGGCTAATGAGCAGTTCTTC. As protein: CASSFSGGANEQFF.

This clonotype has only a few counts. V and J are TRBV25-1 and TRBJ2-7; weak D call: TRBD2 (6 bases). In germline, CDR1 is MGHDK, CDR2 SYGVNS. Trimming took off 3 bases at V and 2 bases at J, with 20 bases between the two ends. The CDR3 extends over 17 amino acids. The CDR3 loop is CASSEGLPGTLTYEQYF. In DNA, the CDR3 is TGTGCCAGCAGTGAGGGGCTACCCGGGACTCTAACCTACGAGCAGTACTTC.